The following is a TCR beta chain sequence with its context. The data are from a study of blood T cell repertoires in COVID-19. Looking at the study overall: Sites across the United States, Italy and Spain contributed samples from acute and convalescent COVID-19. PBMCs, B-cell-depleted T cells, or T cells were the source of the cDNA or gDNA that made up the material.

TCRdb's copy holds only in-frame clones and misses some; the assay was immunoSEQ multiplex PCR. The sample yields about 250,000 clones, almost 90% seen once. This TCR came from a man at least 80 years old with acute or convalescent COVID-19. The sample taken for sequencing was peripheral blood.

The CDR3 sequence: CASRQGLILKLFF. The CDR3 bases are TGTGCCAGCAGACAGGGACTAATTTTGAAACTTTTCTTT. V usage is TRBV12-3 or TRBV12-4 and J usage is TRBJ1-1, with a weak D call TRBD1 (6 bases). The CDR3 consists of 13 residues. The V and J ends lost 6 bases and 13 bases respectively, with 21 bases between them.